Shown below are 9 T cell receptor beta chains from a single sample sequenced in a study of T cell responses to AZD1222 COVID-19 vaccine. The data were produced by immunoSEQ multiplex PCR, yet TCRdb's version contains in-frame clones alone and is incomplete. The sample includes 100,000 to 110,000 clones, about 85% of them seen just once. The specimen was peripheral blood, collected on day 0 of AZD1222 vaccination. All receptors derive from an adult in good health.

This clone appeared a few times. This CDR3 is CASSQHTGEAYEQYF. DNA for the CDR3: TGCGCCAGCAGCCAACACACGGGAGAGGCCTACGAGCAGTACTTC. V is TRBV4-1 and J is TRBJ2-7; a weak D match, TRBD2 (6 bases). The CDR3 is 15 residues long. V lost 2 bases and J 2 bases, leaving 13 bases between the germline ends. CDR1 is MGHRA, CDR2 YSYEKL, per germline.

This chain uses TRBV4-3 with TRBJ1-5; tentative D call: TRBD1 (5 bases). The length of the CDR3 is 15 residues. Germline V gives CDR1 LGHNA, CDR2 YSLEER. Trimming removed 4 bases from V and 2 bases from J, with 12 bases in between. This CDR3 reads CASSRGAEGNQPQHF. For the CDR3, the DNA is TGCGCCAGCAGCCGTGGGGCGGAGGGCAATCAGCCCCAGCATTTT.

CDR3 sequence (DNA): TGTGCCAGCTCAGCCGGGACCTACAATCAGCCCCAGCATTTT. Residues: CASSAGTYNQPQHF. The chain has TRBV18 and TRBJ1-5; D might be TRBD1 (5 bases). Germline V gives CDR1 KGHSH, CDR2 LQKENI. The CDR3 extends over 14 amino acids. The ends were cut back, 5 bases at V and 3 bases at J, with 11 bases in the middle.

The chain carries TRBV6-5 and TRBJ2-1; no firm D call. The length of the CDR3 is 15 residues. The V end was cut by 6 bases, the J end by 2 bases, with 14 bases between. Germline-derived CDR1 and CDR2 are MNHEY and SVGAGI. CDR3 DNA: TGTGCCAGCAGCCTTAGCAGACAAACCTACAATGAGCAGTTCTTC. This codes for CASSLSRQTYNEQFF.

The CDR3 is CASSYSQSDYEQYF. The CDR3 nucleotides are TGTGCCAGCAGTTACTCGCAGTCAGACTACGAGCAGTACTTC. This chain uses TRBV6-2 or TRBV6-3 with TRBJ2-7; unclear D gene. CDR1 and CDR2 (germline): MNHEY, SVGEGT. This CDR3 spans 14 amino acids. V was shortened by 0 bases and J by 3 bases, with 9 bases between the two germline ends.

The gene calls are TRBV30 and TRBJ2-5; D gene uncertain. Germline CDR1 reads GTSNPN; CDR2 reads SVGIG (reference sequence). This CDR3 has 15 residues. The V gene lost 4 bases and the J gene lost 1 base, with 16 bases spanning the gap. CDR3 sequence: CAWTSSGGGQETQYF. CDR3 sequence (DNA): TGTGCCTGGACCTCATCGGGTGGCGGCCAAGAGACCCAGTACTTC.

CDR3 residues: CASSSDRLGTASTDTQYF. The DNA for the CDR3 is TGTGCCAGCAGCTCCGATAGACTGGGAACGGCTAGCACAGATACGCAGTATTTT. V is TRBV11-2 and J is TRBJ2-3, with D unresolved. CDR1 SGHAT and CDR2 FQNNGV come from the germline V gene. This CDR3 has 18 amino acids. V shed 4 bases and J shed 0 bases, with 20 bases lying between them.

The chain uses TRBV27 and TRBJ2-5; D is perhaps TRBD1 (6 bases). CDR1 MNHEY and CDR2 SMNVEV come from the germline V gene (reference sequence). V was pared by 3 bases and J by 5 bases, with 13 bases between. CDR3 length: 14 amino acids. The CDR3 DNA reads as TGTGCCAGCAGTTTTCAGGGGTTGGGGGAGACCCAGTACTTC. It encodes CASSFQGLGETQYF.

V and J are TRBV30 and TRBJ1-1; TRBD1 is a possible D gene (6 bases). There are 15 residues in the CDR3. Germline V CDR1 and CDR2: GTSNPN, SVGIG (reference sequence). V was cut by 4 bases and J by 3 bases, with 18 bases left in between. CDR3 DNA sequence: TGTGCCTGGAATGCGAACAGGGTCGTGGACACTGAAGCTTTCTTT. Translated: CAWNANRVVDTEAFF. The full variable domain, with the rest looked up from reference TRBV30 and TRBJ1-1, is SQTIHQWPATLVQPVGSPLSLECTVEGTSNPNLYWYRQAAGRGLQLLFYSVGIGQISSEVPQNLSASRPQDRQFILSSKKLLLSDSGFYLCAWNANRVVDTEAFFGQGTRLTVV.